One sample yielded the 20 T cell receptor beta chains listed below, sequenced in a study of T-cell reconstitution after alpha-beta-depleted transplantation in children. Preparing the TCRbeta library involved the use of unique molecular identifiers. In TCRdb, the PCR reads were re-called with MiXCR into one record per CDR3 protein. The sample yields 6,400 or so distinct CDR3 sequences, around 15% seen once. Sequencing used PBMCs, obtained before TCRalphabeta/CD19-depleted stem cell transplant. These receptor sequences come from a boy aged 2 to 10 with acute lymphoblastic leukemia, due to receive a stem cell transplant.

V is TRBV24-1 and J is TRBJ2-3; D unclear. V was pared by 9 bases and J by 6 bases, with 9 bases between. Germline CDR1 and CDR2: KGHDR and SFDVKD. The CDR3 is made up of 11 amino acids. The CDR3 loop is CATLYQDTQYF. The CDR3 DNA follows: TGTGCCACCCTCTATCAGGATACGCAGTATTTT.

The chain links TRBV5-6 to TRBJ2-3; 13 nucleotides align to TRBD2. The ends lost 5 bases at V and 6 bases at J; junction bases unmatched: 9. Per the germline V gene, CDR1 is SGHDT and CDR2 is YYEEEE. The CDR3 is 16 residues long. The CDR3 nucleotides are TGTGCCAGCAGAAGGGGACTAGCGGGGCTCGGGGATACGCAGTATTTT. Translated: CASRRGLAGLGDTQYF.

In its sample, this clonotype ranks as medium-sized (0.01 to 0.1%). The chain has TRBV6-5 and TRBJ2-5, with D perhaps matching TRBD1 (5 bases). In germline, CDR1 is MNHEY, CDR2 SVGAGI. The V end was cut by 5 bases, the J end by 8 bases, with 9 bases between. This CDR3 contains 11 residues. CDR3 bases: TGTGCCAGCAGTCTAGGGGTAACCCAGTACTTC. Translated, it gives CASSLGVTQYF.

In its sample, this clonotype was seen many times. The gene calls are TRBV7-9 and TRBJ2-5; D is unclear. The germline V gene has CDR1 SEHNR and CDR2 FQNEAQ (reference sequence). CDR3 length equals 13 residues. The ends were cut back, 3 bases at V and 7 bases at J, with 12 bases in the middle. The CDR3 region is CASSFRLGWTQYF. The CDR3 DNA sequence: TGTGCCAGCAGCTTCCGGTTGGGGTGGACCCAGTACTTC.

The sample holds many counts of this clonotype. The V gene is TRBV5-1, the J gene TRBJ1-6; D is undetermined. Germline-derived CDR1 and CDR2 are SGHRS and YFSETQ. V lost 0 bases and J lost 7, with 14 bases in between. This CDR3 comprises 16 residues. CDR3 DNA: TGCGCCAGCAGCTTGGGACACACAATCGACAATTCACCCCTCCACTTT. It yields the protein CASSLGHTIDNSPLHF.

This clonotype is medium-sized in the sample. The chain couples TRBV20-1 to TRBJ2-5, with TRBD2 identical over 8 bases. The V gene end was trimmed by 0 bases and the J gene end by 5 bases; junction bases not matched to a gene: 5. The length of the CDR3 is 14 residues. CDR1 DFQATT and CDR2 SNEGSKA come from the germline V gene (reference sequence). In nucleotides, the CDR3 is TGCAGTGCTAGAGATACCCAGCGGGGGGAGACCCAGTACTTC. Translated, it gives CSARDTQRGETQYF.

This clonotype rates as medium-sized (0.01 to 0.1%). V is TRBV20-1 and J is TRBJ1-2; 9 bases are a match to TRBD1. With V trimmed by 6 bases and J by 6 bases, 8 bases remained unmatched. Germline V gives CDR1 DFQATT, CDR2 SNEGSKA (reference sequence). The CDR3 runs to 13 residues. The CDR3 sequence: CSALAGQGNGYTF. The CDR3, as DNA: TGCAGTGCCCTCGCGGGACAGGGAAATGGCTACACCTTC.

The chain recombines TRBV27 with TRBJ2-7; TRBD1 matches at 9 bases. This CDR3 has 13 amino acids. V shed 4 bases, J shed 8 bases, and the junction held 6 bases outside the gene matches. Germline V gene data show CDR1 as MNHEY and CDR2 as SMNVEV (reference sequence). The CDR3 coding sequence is TGTGCCAGCAGTTACCCCGGACAGGGGCAGCAGTACTTC. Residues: CASSYPGQGQQYF.

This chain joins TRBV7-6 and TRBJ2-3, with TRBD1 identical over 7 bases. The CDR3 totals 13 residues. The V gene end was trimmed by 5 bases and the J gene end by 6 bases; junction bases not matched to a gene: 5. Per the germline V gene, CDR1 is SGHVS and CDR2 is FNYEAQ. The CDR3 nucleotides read TGTGCCAGCAGCAACAGGGGTGGGGATACGCAGTATTTT. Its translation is CASSNRGGDTQYF.

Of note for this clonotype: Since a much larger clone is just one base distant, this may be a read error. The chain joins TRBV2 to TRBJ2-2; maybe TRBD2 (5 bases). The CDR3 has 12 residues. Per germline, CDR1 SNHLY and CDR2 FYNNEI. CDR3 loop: CASMGNTGELVF. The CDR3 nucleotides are TGTGCCAGCATGGGTAACACCGGGGAGCTGGTTTTT. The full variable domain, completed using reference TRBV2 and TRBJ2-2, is EPEVTQTPSHQVTQMGQEVILRCVPISNHLYFYWYRQILGQKVEFLVSFYNNEISEKSEIFDDQFSVERPDGSNFTLKIRSTKLEDSAMYFCASMGNTGELVFGEGSRLTVL.

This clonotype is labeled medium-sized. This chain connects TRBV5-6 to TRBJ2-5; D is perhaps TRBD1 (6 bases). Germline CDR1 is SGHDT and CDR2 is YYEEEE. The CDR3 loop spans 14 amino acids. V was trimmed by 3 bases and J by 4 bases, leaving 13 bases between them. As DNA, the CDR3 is TGTGCCAGCAGCTCGAACAGGGTTCGAGAGACCCAGTACTTC. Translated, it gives CASSSNRVRETQYF.

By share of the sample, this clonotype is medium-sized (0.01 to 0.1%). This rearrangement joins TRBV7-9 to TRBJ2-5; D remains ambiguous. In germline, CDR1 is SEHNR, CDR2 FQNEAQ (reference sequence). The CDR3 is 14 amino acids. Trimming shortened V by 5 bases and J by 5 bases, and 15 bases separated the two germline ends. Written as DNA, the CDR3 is TGTGCCAGCAGCCGAGGAAGGTCCGGGGAGACCCAGTACTTC. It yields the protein CASSRGRSGETQYF.

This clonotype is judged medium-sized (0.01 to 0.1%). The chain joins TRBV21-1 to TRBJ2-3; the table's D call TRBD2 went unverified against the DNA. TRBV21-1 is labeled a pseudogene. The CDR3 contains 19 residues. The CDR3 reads CASSSGGLAPIGTTNTQYF. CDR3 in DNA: TGTGCCAGCAGCAGCGGGGGACTAGCGCCAATAGGCACCACTAATACGCAGTATTTT.

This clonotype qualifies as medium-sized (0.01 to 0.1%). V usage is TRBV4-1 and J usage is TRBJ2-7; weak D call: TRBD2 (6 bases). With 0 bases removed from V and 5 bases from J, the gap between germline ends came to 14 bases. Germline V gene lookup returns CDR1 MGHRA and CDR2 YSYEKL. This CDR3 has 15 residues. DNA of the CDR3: TGCGCCAGCAGCCAAGAATGGGGGACTTCGGACGAGCAGTACTTC. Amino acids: CASSQEWGTSDEQYF.

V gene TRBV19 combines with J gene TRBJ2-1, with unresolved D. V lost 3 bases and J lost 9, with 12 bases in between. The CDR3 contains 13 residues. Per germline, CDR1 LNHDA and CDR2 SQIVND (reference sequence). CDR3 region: CASSIVRMGEQFF. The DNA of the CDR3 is TGTGCCAGTAGTATCGTTAGGATGGGTGAGCAGTTCTTC.

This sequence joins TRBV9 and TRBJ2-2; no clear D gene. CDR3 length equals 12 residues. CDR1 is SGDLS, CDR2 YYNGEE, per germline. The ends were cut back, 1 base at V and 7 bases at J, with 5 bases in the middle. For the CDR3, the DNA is TGTGCCAGCAGCGTATCCGTCGGGGAGCTGTTTTTT. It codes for CASSVSVGELFF.

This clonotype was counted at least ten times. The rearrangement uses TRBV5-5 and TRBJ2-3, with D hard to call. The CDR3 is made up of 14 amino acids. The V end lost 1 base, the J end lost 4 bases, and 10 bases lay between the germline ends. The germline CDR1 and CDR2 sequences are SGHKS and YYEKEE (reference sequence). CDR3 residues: CASSLRATPDTQYF. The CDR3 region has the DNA TGTGCCAGCAGCTTGAGGGCTACTCCAGATACGCAGTATTTT.

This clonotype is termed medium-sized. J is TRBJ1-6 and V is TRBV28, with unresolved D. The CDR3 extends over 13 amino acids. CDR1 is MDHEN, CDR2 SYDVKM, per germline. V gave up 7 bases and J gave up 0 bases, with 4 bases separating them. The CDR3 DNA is TGTGCCAGCAATCGCTCCTATAATTCACCCCTCCACTTT. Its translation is CASNRSYNSPLHF.

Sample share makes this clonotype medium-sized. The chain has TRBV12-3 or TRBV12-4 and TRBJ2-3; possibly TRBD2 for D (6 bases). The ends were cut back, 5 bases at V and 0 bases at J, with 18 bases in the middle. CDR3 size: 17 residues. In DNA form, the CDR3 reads TGTGCCAGCAGTCCTCCGCGGGGCGGTTTTAGCACAGATACGCAGTATTTT. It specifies CASSPPRGGFSTDTQYF.

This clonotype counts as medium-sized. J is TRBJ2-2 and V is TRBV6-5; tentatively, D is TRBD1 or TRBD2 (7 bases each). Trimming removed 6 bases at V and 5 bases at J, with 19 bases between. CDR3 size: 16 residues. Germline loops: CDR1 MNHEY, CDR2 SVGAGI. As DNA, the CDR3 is TGTGCCAGCAGCCCCCAGGGGGGGGTTCGAACCGGGGAGCTGTTTTTT. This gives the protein CASSPQGGVRTGELFF.